This T cell receptor (beta chain) appears in the sequencing data of a study of graft-versus-host responses after intestinal transplantation (dated by TCRdb to about 2021). A note on the overall study: The transplants that recipients got were multivisceral, liver-intestinal, or isolated intestinal. All recipients received anti-thymocyte globulin induction followed by maintenance tacrolimus and steroids for 3 to 4 years. After intestinal transplantation, graft-versus-host and host-versus-graft alloreactive T cell clones were followed in the graft, circulation and bone marrow using bulk TCR-beta CDR3 sequencing. To identify alloreactive clones, pre-transplant mixed lymphocyte reaction products were sequenced and compared with unstimulated pre-transplant donor and recipient T cells. A cohort of about 25 intestinal transplant recipients, including one retransplant, was enrolled, and a few patients lacking pretransplant specimens were excluded. Donor T cell macrochimerism was defined as a peak of at least 4% donor T cells among recipient peripheral blood mononuclear cells. Instead of going to the commercial service, samples from three later patients were sequenced in-house on an Illumina MiSeq and processed with MiXCR. Paper-wide results and their limitations: The relatively low number and heterogeneity of intestinal transplant patients limited the conclusions. In the allografts of patients with donor T cell macrochimerism, GvH to HvG T cell clonal ratios were high. GvH clones were detected in recipient bone marrow, and some appeared earlier in ileal mucosa or blood, consistent with an intestinal mucosal origin. Peak levels of circulating GvH clones were associated with declines in HvG clones early after transplant.

In the first month after transplant, blood samples were collected up to 4 times, and after that at least monthly when available. With respect to this clone: Its antigen is not yet known. The sample holds no much larger clone one base away, and base qualities are not on file.

The trim is 2 bases for V and 2 bases for J, with a gap of 10 bases between the germline ends. The germline V gene (reference sequence) yields MNHEY for CDR1 and SMNVEV for CDR2. Including the terminal cysteine and phenylalanine, the CDR3 comprises 14 residues. Just the 42-base CDR3 DNA is kept, in frame starting at base 1. Library construction relied on the immunoSEQ multiplex PCR assay. High-throughput TCR-beta CDR3 sequencing of genomic DNA from most patients was performed by Adaptive Biotechnologies. The authors processed their data as follows. Adaptive's ImmunoSEQ software supplied the TCR sequencing data for more than 15 patients, while MiXCR and VDJtools were used to process a few other patients. Because the origin of CDR3 nucleotide sequences shared between donor and recipient could not be assigned, those sequences were removed. At least 2-fold expansion over unstimulated cells and a minimum CFSE-low frequency of 0.002% (template counts) or 0.001% (read counts) were required for clones to be classified as alloreactive. Clones detected in sequenced pre-transplant spleen, lymph node, or MLR CFSE-low populations of the donor or recipient were defined as mappable. Cumulative frequency of alloreactive clones was calculated as a percentage of all sequences weighted by copy number. TCRdb limited this immuneACCESS table to in-frame rearrangements with V and J called. A share of clones is missing; checked studies link under half to unresolved V genes, and the rest is unexplained. The V and J calls and clone size were taken over from that table, and D and trimming were inferred from the DNA. The sample data list roughly 10,000 clones, and almost 95% of these were observed just once. 3.6% of the sample belongs to the ten largest clones.

The chain is encoded by TRBV27 joined to TRBJ2-7; TRBD2 could be the D gene, as 6 bases match. The TCR comes from a human patient who received an intestinal transplant, so some T cells may come from the graft donor. Sample: PBMCs, taken around 43 days after intestinal transplantation. The DNA sequence reads TGTGCCAGCAGTTTACGGGACTCAGCCTACGAGCAGTACTTC. This yields the protein CASSLRDSAYEQYF.